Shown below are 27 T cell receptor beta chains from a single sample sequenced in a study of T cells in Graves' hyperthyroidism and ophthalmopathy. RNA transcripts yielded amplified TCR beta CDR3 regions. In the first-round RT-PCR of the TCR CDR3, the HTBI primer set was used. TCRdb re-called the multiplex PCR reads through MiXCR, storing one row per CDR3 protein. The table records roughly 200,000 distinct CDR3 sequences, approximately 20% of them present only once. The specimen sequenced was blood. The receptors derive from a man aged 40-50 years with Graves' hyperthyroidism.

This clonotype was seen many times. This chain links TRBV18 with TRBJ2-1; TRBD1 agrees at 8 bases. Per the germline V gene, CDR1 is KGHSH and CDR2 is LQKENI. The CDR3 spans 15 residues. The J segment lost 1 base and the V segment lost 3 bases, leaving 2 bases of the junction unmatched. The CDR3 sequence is CASSPDRASYNEQFF. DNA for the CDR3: TGTGCCAGCTCACCGGACAGGGCTTCCTACAATGAGCAGTTCTTC.

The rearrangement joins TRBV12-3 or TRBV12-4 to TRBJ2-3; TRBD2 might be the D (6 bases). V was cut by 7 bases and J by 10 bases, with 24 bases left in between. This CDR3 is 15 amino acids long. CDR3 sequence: CASKGLWRGKGAQYF. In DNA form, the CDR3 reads TGTGCCAGCAAGGGCCTGTGGCGGGGTAAGGGAGCGCAGTATTTT.

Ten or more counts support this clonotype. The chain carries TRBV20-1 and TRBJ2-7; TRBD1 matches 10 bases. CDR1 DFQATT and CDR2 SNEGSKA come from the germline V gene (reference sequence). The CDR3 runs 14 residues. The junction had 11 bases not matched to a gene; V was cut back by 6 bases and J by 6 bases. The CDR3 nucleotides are TGCAGTGCCGCATTCGGGACAGGGGATAGCGAGCAGTACTTC. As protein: CSAAFGTGDSEQYF.

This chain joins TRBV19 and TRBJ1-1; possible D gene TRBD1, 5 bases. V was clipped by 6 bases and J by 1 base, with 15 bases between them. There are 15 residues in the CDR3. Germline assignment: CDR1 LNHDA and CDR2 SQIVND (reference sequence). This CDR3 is CASSPGAGENTEAFF. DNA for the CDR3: TGTGCCAGTAGCCCTGGGGCGGGGGAGAACACTGAAGCTTTCTTT.

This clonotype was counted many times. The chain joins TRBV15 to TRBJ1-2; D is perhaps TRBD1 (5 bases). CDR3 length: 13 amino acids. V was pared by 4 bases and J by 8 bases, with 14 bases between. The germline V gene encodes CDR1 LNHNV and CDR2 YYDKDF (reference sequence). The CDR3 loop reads CATSKGPWGGYTF. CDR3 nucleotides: TGTGCCACCAGCAAAGGCCCCTGGGGGGGCTACACCTTC.

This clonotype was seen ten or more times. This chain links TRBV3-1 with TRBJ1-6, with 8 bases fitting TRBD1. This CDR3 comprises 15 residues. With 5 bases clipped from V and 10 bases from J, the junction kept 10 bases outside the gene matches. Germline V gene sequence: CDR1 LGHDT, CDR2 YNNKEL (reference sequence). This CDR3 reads CASSIGTGGASPLHF. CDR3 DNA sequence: TGTGCCAGCAGCATCGGGACAGGAGGGGCATCACCCCTCCACTTT.

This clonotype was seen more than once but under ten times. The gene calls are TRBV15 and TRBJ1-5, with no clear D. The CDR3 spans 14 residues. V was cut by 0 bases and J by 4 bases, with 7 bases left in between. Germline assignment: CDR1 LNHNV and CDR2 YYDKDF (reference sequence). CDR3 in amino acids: CATSRDKGNQPQHF. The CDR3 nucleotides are TGTGCCACCAGCAGAGATAAGGGAAATCAGCCCCAGCATTTT.

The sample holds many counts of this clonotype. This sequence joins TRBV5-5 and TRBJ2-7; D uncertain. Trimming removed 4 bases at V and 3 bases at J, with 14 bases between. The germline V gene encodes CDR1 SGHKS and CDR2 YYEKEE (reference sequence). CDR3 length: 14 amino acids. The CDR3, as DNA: TGTGCCAGCAGCAAGGACGGCGGCTACTACGAGCAGTACTTC. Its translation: CASSKDGGYYEQYF.

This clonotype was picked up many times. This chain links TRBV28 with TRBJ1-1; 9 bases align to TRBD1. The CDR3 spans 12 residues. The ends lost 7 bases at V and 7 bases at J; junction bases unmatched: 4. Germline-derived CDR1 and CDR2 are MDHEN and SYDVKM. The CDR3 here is CASKGTGREAFF. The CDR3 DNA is TGTGCCAGCAAGGGGACAGGGCGTGAAGCTTTCTTT.

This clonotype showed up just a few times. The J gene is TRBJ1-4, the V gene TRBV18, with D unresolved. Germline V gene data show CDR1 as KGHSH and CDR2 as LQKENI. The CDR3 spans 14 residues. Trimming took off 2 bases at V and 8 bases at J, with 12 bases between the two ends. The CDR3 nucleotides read TGTGCCAGCTCACCAGCCGGGTTGGGGGAAAAACTGTTTTTT. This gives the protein CASSPAGLGEKLFF.

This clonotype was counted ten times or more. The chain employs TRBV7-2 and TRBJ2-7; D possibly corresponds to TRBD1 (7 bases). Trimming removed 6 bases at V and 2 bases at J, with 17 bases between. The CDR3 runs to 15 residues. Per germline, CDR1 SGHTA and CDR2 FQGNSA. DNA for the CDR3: TGTGCCAGCAGGGATCGCGGGACAGCGCCCTACGAGCAGTACTTC. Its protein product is CASRDRGTAPYEQYF.

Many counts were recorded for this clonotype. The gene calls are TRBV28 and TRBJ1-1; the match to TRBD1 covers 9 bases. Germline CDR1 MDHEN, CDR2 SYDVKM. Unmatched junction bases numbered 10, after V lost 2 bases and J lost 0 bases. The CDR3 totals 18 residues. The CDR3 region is CASSLAPDRGVVNTEAFF. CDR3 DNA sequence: TGTGCCAGCAGTTTAGCCCCCGACAGGGGGGTGGTGAACACTGAAGCTTTCTTT.

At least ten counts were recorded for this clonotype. This CDR3 is CASSHSGGAGEQFF. The CDR3 DNA follows: TGTGCCAGCAGTCATAGCGGGGGGGCTGGAGAGCAGTTCTTC. The rearrangement uses TRBV7-3 and TRBJ2-1; 11 bases line up with TRBD2. The CDR3 is made up of 14 amino acids. Trimming at V came to 6 bases and at J to 10 bases, leaving 8 bases not matched to a gene. The V gene's germline CDR1 is SGHTA and CDR2 FQGTGA.

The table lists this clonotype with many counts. CDR3 DNA: TGTGCCAGCAGCCCGGCAGGGACGAGGTTTCTCTATGGCTACACCTTC. Translating gives CASSPAGTRFLYGYTF. This chain uses TRBV5-6 with TRBJ1-2, with a weak D call TRBD1 (5 bases). This CDR3 contains 16 residues. CDR1 SGHDT and CDR2 YYEEEE come from the germline V gene. Between the trimmed V and J ends, which lost 4 bases and 4 bases, there was a span of 20 bases.

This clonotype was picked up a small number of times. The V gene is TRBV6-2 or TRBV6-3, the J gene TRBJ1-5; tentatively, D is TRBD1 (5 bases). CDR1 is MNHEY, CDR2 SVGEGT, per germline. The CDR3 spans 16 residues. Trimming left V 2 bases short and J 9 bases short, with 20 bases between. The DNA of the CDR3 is TGTGCCAGCAGTTACGGGTGGACAAACCTTCTACGGCCCCAGCATTTT. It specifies CASSYGWTNLLRPQHF.

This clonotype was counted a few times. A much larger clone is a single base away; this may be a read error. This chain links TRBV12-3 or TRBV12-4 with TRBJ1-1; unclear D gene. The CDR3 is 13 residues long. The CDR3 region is CVSLPSGGTEAFF. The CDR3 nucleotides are TGTGTCAGCCTCCCCTCGGGAGGCACTGAAGCTTTCTTT.

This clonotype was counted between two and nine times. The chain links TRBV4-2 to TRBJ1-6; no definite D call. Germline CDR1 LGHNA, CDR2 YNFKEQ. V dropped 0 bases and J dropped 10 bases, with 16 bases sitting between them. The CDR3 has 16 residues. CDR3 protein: CASSQDVGNSGSPLHF. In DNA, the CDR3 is TGTGCCAGCAGCCAAGACGTAGGCAACTCGGGGTCACCCCTCCACTTT.

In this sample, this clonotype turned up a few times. CDR3 bases: TGTGCCAGCAGTGGGACTAGCGGGCCGCAAGAGACCCAGTACTTC. It yields the protein CASSGTSGPQETQYF. The chain combines TRBV6-4 with TRBJ2-5, with 11 bases aligning to TRBD2. This CDR3 has 15 residues. V shed 4 bases and J 2 bases; nucleotides not matched to a gene: 3. Per germline, CDR1 MRHNA and CDR2 SNTAGT.

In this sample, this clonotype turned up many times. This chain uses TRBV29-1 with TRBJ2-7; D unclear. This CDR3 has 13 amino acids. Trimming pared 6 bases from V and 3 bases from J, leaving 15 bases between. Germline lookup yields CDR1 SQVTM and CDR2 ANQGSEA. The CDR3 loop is CSVVQASHYEQYF. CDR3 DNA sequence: TGCAGCGTCGTTCAGGCGTCGCACTACGAGCAGTACTTC.

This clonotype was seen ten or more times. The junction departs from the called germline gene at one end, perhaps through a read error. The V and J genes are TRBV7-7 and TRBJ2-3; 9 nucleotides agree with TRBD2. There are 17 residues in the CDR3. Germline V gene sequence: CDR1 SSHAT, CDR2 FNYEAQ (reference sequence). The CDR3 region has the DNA TGTGCTAGCAGCCCACTAATTAGCGGGGGAGTCACAGATACGCAGTATTTT. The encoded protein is CASSPLISGGVTDTQYF. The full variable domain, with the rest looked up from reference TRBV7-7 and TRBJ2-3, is GAGVSQSPRYKVTKRGQDVTLRCDPISSHATLYWYQQALGQGPEFLTYFNYEAQPDKSGLPSDRFSAERPEGSISTLTIQRTEQRDSAMYRCASSPLISGGVTDTQYFGPGTRLTVL.

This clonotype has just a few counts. The CDR3, as DNA: TGTGCCAGCAGCTTAGCATCGTCTAGCGGGGGGCACGGTGTTGACAATGAGCAGTTCTTC. As protein: CASSLASSSGGHGVDNEQFF. The chain combines TRBV7-9 with TRBJ2-1, with TRBD2 matching over 11 bases. Trimming took 0 bases from V and 5 from J; bases not matched to a gene: 15. Germline V gene data show CDR1 as SEHNR and CDR2 as FQNEAQ (reference sequence). CDR3 length: 20 residues.

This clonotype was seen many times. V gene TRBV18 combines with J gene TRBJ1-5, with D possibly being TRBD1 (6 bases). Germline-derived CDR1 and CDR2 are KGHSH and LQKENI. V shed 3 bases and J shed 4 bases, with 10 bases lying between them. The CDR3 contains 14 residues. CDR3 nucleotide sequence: TGTGCCAGCTCACCTCAGGGGTATAATCAGCCCCAGCATTTT. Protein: CASSPQGYNQPQHF.

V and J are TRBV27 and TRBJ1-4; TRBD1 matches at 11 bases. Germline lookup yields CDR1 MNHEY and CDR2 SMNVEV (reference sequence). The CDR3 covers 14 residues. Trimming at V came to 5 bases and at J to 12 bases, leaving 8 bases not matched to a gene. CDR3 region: CASSPLDRGHELFF. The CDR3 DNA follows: TGTGCCAGCAGTCCCCTGGACAGGGGGCACGAACTGTTTTTT. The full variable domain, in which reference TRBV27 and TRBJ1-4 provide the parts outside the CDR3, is EAQVTQNPRYLITVTGKKLTVTCSQNMNHEYMSWYRQDPGLGLRQIYYSMNVEVTDKGDVPEGYKVSRKEKRNFPLILESPSPNQTSLYFCASSPLDRGHELFFGSGTQLSVL.

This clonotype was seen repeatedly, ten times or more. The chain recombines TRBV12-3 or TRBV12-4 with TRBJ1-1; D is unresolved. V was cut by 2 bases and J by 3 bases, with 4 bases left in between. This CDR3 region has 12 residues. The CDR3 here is CASSLLYTEAFF. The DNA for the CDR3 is TGTGCCAGCAGTTTACTATACACTGAAGCTTTCTTT.

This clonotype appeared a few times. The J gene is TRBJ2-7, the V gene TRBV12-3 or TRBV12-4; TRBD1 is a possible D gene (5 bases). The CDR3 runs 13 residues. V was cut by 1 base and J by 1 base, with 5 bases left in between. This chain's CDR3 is CASSLEGSYEQYF. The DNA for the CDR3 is TGTGCCAGCAGTTTAGAGGGGTCCTACGAGCAGTACTTC.

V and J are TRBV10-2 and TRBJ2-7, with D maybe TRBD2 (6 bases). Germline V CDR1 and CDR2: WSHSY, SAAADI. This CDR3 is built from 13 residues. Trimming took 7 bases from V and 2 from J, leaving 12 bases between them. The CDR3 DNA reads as TGCGCCAGCAACCGGGGGACTCCCTACGAGCAGTACTTC. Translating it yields CASNRGTPYEQYF.

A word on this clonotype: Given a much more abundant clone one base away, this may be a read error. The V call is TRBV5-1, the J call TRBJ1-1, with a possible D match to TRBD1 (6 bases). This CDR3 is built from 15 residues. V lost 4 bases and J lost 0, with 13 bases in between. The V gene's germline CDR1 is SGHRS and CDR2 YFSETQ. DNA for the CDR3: TGCGCCAGCAGCCAAACCAGGGACATGAACACTGAAGCTTTCTTT. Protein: CASSQTRDMNTEAFF.